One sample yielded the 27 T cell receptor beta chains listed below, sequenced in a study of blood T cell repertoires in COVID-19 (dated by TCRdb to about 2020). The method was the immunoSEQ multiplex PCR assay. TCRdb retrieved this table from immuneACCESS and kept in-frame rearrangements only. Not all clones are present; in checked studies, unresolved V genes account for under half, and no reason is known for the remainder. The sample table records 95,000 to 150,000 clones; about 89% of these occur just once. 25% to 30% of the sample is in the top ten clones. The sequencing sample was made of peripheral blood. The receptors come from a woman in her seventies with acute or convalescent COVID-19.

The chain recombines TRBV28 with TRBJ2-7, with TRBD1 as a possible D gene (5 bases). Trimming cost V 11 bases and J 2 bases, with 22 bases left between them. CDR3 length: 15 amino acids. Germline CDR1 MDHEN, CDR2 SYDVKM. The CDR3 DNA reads TGTGCCCGCCCGGGTGAGACAGCTCACGCCTACGAGCAGTACTTC. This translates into CARPGETAHAYEQYF.

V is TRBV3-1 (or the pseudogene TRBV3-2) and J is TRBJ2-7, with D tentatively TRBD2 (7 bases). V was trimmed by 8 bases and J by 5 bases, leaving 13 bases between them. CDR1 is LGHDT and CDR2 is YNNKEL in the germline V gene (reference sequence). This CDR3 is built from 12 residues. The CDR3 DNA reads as TGTGCCAGCGGGGGGGGGCTCCACGAGCAGTACTTC. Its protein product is CASGGGLHEQYF.

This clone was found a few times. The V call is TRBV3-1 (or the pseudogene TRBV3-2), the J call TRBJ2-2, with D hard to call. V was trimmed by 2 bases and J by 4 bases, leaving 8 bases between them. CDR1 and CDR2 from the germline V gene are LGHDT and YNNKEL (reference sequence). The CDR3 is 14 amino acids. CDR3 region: CASSQSASTGELFF. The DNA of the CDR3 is TGTGCCAGCAGCCAAAGTGCCAGCACCGGGGAGCTGTTTTTT.

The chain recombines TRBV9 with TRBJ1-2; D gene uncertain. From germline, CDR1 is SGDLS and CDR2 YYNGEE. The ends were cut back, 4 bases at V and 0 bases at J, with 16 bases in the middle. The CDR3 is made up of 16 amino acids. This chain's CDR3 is CASSPRLSLANYGYTF. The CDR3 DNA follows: TGTGCCAGCAGCCCCAGACTGTCCTTAGCTAACTATGGCTACACCTTC.

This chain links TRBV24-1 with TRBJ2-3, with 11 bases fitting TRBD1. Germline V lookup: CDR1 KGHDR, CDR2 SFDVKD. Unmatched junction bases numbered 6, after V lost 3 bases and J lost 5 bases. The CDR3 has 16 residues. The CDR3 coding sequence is TGTGCCACCAGTGATCCCGGACAGGGGGCGGTAGATACGCAGTATTTT. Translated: CATSDPGQGAVDTQYF.

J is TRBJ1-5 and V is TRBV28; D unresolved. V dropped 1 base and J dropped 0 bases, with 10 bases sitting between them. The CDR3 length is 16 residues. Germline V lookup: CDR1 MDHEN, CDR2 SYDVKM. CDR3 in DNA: TGTGCCAGCAGTTTATTAACCGGGTATAGCAATCAGCCCCAGCATTTT. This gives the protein CASSLLTGYSNQPQHF.

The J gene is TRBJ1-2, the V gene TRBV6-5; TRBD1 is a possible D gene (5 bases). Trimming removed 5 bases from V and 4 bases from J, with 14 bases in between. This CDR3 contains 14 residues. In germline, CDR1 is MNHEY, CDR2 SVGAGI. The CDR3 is CASSNTGYGYGYTF. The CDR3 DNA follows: TGTGCCAGCAGTAATACAGGTTACGGCTATGGCTACACCTTC.

The CDR3 loop is CASRSTGTSQPQHF. The CDR3 nucleotides are TGTGCCAGCAGATCGACAGGGACGAGTCAGCCCCAGCATTTT. This chain connects TRBV6-1 to TRBJ1-5; TRBD1 aligns across 7 bases. This CDR3 is 14 amino acids long. Per the germline V gene, CDR1 is MNHNS and CDR2 is SASEGT. The junction had 8 bases not matched to a gene; V was cut back by 6 bases and J by 6 bases.

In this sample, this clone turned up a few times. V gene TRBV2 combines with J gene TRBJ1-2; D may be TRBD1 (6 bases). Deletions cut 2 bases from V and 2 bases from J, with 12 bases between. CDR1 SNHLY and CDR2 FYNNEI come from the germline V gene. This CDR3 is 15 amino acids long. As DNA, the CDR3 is TGTGCCAGCAGTGAATTGGTGGGGGCGAACTATGGCTACACCTTC. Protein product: CASSELVGANYGYTF. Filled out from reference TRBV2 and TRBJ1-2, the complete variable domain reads EPEVTQTPSHQVTQMGQEVILRCVPISNHLYFYWYRQILGQKVEFLVSFYNNEISEKSEIFDDQFSVERPDGSNFTLKIRSTKLEDSAMYFCASSELVGANYGYTFGSGTRLTVV.

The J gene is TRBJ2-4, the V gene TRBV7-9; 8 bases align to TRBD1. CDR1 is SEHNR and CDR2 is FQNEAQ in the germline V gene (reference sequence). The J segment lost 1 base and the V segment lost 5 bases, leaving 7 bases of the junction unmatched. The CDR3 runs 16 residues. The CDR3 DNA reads TGTGCCAGCAGCCTTGGACAGGGCCGCGCCAAAAACATTCAGTACTTC. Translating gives CASSLGQGRAKNIQYF.

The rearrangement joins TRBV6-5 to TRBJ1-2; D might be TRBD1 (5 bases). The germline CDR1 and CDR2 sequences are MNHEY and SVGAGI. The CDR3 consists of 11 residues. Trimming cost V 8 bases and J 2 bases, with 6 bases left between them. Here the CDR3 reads CASGGNYGYTF. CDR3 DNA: TGTGCCAGCGGGGGGAACTATGGCTACACCTTC.

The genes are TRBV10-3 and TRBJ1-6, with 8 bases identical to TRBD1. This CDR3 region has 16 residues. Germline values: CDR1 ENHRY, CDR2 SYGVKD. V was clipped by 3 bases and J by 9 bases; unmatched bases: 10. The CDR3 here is CAISDKNPGGGSPLHF. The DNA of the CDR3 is TGTGCCATCAGTGACAAGAATCCAGGGGGCGGTTCACCCCTCCACTTT.

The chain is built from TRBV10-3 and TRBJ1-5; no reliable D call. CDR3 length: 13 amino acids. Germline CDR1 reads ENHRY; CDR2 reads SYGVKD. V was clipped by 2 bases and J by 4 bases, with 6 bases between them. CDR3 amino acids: CAISEGRNQPQHF. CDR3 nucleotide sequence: TGTGCCATCAGTGAGGGCCGAAATCAGCCCCAGCATTTT.

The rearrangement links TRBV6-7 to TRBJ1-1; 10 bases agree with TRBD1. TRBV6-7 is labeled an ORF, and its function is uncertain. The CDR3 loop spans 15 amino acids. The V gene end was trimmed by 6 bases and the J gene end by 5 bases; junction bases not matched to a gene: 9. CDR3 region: CASSPRDRGKTEAFF. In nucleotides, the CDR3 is TGTGCCAGCAGCCCCCGGGACAGGGGAAAAACTGAAGCTTTCTTT.

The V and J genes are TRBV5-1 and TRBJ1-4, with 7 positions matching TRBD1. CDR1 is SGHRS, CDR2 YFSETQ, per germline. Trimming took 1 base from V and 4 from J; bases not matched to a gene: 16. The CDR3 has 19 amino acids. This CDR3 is CASSLSTGIEGGHNEKLFF. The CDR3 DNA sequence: TGCGCCAGCAGCTTGTCGACAGGGATTGAGGGCGGCCATAATGAAAAACTGTTTTTT. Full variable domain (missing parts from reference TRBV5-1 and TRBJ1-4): KAGVTQTPRYLIKTRGQQVTLSCSPISGHRSVSWYQQTPGQGLQFLFEYFSETQRNKGNFPGRFSGRQFSNSRSEMNVSTLELGDSALYLCASSLSTGIEGGHNEKLFFGSGTQLSVL.

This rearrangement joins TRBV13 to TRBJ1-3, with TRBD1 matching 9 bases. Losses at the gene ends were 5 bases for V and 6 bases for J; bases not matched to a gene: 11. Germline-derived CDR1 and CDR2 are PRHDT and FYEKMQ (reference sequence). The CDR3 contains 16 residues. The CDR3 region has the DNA TGTGCCAGCAGCCAACTGACAGGGGGAGTGGAAAACACCATATATTTT. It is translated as CASSQLTGGVENTIYF.

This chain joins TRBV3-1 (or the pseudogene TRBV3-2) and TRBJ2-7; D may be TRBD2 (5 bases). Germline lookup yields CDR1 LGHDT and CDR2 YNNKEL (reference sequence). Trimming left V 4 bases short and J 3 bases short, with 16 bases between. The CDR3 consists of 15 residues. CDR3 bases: TGTGCCAGCAGCCCGCGGGCCGGGTCGAGCTACGAGCAGTACTTC. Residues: CASSPRAGSSYEQYF.

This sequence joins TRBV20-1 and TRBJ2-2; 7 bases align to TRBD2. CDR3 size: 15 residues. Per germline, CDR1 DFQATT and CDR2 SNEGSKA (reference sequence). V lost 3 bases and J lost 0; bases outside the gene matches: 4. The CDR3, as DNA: TGCAGTGCTAGTGGGGACTACCCGAACACCGGGGAGCTGTTTTTT. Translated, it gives CSASGDYPNTGELFF.

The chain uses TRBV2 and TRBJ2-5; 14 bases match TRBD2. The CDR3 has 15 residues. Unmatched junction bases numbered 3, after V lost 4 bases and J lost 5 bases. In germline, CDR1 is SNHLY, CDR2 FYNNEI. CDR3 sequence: CASSGLAGGRETQYF. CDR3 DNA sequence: TGTGCCAGCAGTGGACTAGCGGGGGGGCGGGAGACCCAGTACTTC.

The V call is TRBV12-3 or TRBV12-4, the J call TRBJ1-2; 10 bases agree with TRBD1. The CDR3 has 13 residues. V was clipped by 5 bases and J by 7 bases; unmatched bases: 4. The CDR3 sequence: CASSQWDRGGYTF. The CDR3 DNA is TGTGCCAGCAGTCAGTGGGACAGGGGTGGCTACACCTTC.

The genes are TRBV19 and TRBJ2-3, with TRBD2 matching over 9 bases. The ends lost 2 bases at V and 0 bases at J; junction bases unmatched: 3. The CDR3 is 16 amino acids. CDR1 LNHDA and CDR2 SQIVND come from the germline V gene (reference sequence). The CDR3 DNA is TGTGCCAGTAGTATAAGCCTAGCGGGGAGCACAGATACGCAGTATTTT. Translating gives CASSISLAGSTDTQYF.

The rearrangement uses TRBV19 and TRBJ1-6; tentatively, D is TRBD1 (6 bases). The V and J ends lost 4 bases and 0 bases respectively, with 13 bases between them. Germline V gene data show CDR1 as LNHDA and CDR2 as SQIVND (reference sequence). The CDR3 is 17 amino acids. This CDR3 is CASSTRTESSYNSPLHF. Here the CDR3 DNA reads TGTGCCAGTAGTACCCGGACAGAAAGCTCCTATAATTCACCCCTCCACTTT.

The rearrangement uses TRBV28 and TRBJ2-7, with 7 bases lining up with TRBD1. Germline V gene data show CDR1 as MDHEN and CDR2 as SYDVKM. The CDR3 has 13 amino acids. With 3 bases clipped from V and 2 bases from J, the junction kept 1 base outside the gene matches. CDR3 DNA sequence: TGTGCCAGCAGTTTTCAGGGGGCCTACGAGCAGTACTTC. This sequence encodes CASSFQGAYEQYF. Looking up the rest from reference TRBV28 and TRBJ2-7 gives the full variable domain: DVKVTQSSRYLVKRTGEKVFLECVQDMDHENMFWYRQDPGLGLRLIYFSYDVKMKEKGDIPEGYSVSREKKERFSLILESASTNQTSMYLCASSFQGAYEQYFGPGTRLTVT.

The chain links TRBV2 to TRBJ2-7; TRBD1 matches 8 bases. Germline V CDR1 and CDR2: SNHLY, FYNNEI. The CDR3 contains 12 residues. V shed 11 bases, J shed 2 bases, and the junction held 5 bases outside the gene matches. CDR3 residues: CAGGQDTYEQYF. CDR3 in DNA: TGTGCCGGGGGACAGGACACCTACGAGCAGTACTTC.

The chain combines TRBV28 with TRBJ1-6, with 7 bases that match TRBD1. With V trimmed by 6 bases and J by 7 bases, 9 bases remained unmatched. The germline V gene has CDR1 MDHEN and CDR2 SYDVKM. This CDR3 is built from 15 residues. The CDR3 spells CASRLQGLSNSPLHF. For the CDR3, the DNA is TGTGCCAGCAGGCTACAGGGGTTGTCCAATTCACCCCTCCACTTT.

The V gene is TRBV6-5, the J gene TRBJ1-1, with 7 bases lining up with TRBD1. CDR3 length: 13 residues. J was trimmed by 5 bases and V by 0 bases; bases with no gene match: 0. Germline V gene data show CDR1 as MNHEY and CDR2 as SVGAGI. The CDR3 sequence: CASSYSTGTEAFF. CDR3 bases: TGTGCCAGCAGTTACTCGACAGGGACTGAAGCTTTCTTT.

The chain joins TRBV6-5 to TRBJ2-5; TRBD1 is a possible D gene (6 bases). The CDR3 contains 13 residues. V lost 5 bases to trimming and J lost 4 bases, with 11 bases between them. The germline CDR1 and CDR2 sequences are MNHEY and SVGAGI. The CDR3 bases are TGTGCCAGCAGTACGACAGGACCAGAGACCCAGTACTTC. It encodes CASSTTGPETQYF.